The 22 T cell receptor beta chains given below trace back to one sample, sequenced in a study of vaccination and CD4 T cells after COVID-19. Documented time point: late sampling 161 to 241 days after vaccination in a few convalescent patients. TCRdb called the PCR reads again in MiXCR, with one record for every CDR3 protein. There are more than 25,000 distinct CDR3 sequences in the sample; 49% occur only once, and roughly 5% lies in the top ten. The source was CD4+ T cells from blood, collected about 7 months after SARS-CoV-2 vaccination. These receptors were obtained from a human donor who had recovered from COVID-19.

CDR3 protein: CASSSRQGANTEAFF. Written as DNA, the CDR3 is TGTGCCAGCAGTTCGAGACAGGGGGCGAACACTGAAGCTTTCTTT. The chain has TRBV28 and TRBJ1-1, with TRBD1 matching over 10 bases. This CDR3 has 15 residues. The ends lost 4 bases at V and 1 base at J; junction bases unmatched: 3. Germline values: CDR1 MDHEN, CDR2 SYDVKM.

This clonotype was seen more than once but under ten times. The genes are TRBV6-5 and TRBJ2-3; D possibly corresponds to TRBD1 (5 bases). The CDR3 sequence is 15 residues long. Germline values: CDR1 MNHEY, CDR2 SVGAGI. V lost 0 bases, J lost 2 bases, and 9 bases lay in between. This chain's CDR3 is CASSYSEQDTDTQYF. DNA of the CDR3: TGTGCCAGCAGTTACTCGGAACAGGACACAGATACGCAGTATTTT.

The chain is built from TRBV5-4 and TRBJ2-7; possible D gene TRBD1, 6 bases. V gave up 4 bases and J gave up 0 bases, with 11 bases separating them. Germline CDR1 and CDR2: SGHNT and YYREEE (reference sequence). The CDR3 consists of 14 residues. The CDR3 DNA follows: TGTGCCAGCAGCGAGGGACAAAGCTCCTACGAGCAGTACTTC. Protein sequence: CASSEGQSSYEQYF.

The chain carries TRBV7-6 and TRBJ2-2, with D possibly TRBD2 on 6 matching bases. CDR1 and CDR2 from the germline V gene are SGHVS and FNYEAQ. The length of the CDR3 is 15 residues. V was cut by 1 base and J by 6 bases, with 12 bases left in between. CDR3 region: CASSLVAGSPGELFF. In DNA, the CDR3 is TGTGCCAGCAGCTTAGTTGCGGGGTCTCCCGGGGAGCTGTTTTTT. Full variable domain (missing parts from reference TRBV7-6 and TRBJ2-2): GAGVSQSPRYKVTKRGQDVALRCDPISGHVSLYWYRQALGQGPEFLTYFNYEAQQDKSGLPNDRFSAERPEGSISTLTIQRTEQRDSAMYRCASSLVAGSPGELFFGEGSRLTVL.

DNA for the CDR3: TGTGCCAGTAGTATAGTACTAGGGAACATTCAGTACTTC. It is translated as CASSIVLGNIQYF. The chain combines TRBV19 with TRBJ2-4; TRBD2 is a possible D gene (5 bases). Germline V gene sequence: CDR1 LNHDA, CDR2 SQIVND (reference sequence). The CDR3 is made up of 13 amino acids. Trimming removed 1 base from V and 7 bases from J, with 8 bases in between.

The chain recombines TRBV27 with TRBJ2-1, with D maybe TRBD2 (6 bases). There are 16 residues in the CDR3. In germline, CDR1 is MNHEY, CDR2 SMNVEV (reference sequence). Between the trimmed V and J ends, which lost 1 base and 5 bases, there was a span of 15 bases. The CDR3: CASSLWASGLNNEQFF. CDR3 coding DNA: TGTGCCAGCAGTTTATGGGCCAGCGGGCTTAACAATGAGCAGTTCTTC.

This chain joins TRBV12-1 and TRBJ2-7. TRBV12-1 is a pseudogene locus. The CDR3 runs 17 residues. The CDR3 is CASSNIEEDGWNYEQYF. CDR3 sequence (DNA): TGTGCCAGCAGCAATATCGAAGAAGACGGATGGAACTACGAGCAGTACTTC.

The J gene is TRBJ2-5, the V gene TRBV11-2; D may correspond to TRBD1 or TRBD2 (5 bases each). The CDR3 has 16 residues. Germline loops: CDR1 SGHAT, CDR2 FQNNGV. Trimming shortened V by 2 bases and J by 5 bases, and 18 bases separated the two germline ends. CDR3 DNA sequence: TGTGCCAGCAGCTTATGGGGACGGGAAAGACGCGAGACCCAGTACTTC. Translation: CASSLWGRERRETQYF.

The gene calls are TRBV7-9 and TRBJ1-1; no firm D call. The germline V and J ends were trimmed by 5 bases and 1 base, with 8 bases remaining between them. This CDR3 has 13 residues. The germline V gene encodes CDR1 SEHNR and CDR2 FQNEAQ (reference sequence). CDR3 sequence reads: CASSQTANTEAFF. CDR3 DNA sequence: TGTGCCAGCAGCCAAACAGCGAACACTGAAGCTTTCTTT.

This chain connects TRBV4-1 to TRBJ1-1; maybe TRBD1 (6 bases). Germline-derived CDR1 and CDR2 are MGHRA and YSYEKL. Trimming pared 1 base from V and 5 bases from J, leaving 11 bases between. This CDR3 contains 14 residues. CDR3 DNA sequence: TGCGCCAGCAGCCAAGGAGGGGGGTATACTGAAGCTTTCTTT. Translated: CASSQGGGYTEAFF.

V is TRBV27 and J is TRBJ2-7; D call uncertain. Germline-derived CDR1 and CDR2 are MNHEY and SMNVEV (reference sequence). The CDR3 extends over 15 amino acids. V was trimmed by 2 bases and J by 2 bases, leaving 13 bases between them. CDR3 bases: TGTGCCAGCAGTTTAAAACCGACGGACCCCTACGAGCAGTACTTC. The encoded protein is CASSLKPTDPYEQYF.

The DNA of the CDR3 is TGTGCCATAAACACGAAGGCACCGGGACAGGGGGACAATGAGCAGTTCTTC. Residues: CAINTKAPGQGDNEQFF. The chain has TRBV10-3 and TRBJ2-1; 11 bases fit TRBD1. Unmatched junction bases numbered 15, after V lost 9 bases and J lost 5 bases. CDR1 ENHRY and CDR2 SYGVKD come from the germline V gene. The CDR3 is made up of 17 amino acids.

The gene calls are TRBV12-3 or TRBV12-4 and TRBJ1-5, with D unclear. V was shortened by 2 bases and J by 6 bases, with 8 bases between the two germline ends. CDR3 length equals 13 residues. The CDR3 sequence: CASSLTGGQPQHF. In DNA form, the CDR3 reads TGTGCCAGCAGTTTAACGGGAGGTCAGCCCCAGCATTTT.

There are a few counts of this clonotype. The chain has TRBV20-1 and TRBJ1-5; no clear D. From germline, CDR1 is DFQATT and CDR2 SNEGSKA (reference sequence). V lost 0 bases to trimming and J lost 3 bases, with 12 bases between them. This CDR3 is built from 15 residues. The CDR3 protein is CSARDYKQVNQPQHF. DNA for the CDR3: TGCAGTGCTAGAGACTACAAACAAGTCAATCAGCCCCAGCATTTT.

This clonotype was found a few times. The chain couples TRBV28 to TRBJ2-7; D perhaps matches TRBD1 (5 bases). In germline, CDR1 is MDHEN, CDR2 SYDVKM. There are 11 residues in the CDR3. Trimming cost V 6 bases and J 6 bases, with 9 bases left between them. CDR3 bases: TGTGCCAGCAGGGATACAGGCGAGCAGTACTTC. Protein product: CASRDTGEQYF.

The chain has TRBV27 and TRBJ2-1; either TRBD1 or TRBD2 may supply D (6 bases each). The CDR3 is 16 amino acids. V dropped 5 bases and J dropped 5 bases, with 19 bases sitting between them. Germline V gene lookup returns CDR1 MNHEY and CDR2 SMNVEV (reference sequence). The CDR3 region has the DNA TGTGCCAGCAGTCTCTTAGGAGGGGGTCTAAACAATGAGCAGTTCTTC. Translation: CASSLLGGGLNNEQFF.

This clonotype was counted a few times. This chain joins TRBV20-1 and TRBJ2-7, with TRBD1 matching 9 bases. The CDR3 loop spans 14 amino acids. Losses at the gene ends were 6 bases for V and 5 bases for J; bases not matched to a gene: 11. Germline lookup yields CDR1 DFQATT and CDR2 SNEGSKA (reference sequence). Written as DNA, the CDR3 is TGCAGTGCGGCCGGGACAGGGTCTTTCGACGAGCAGTACTTC. Protein: CSAAGTGSFDEQYF.

The chain employs TRBV20-1 and TRBJ1-5, with a tentative D call TRBD1 (6 bases). Germline V gene data show CDR1 as DFQATT and CDR2 as SNEGSKA (reference sequence). Trimming left V 4 bases short and J 4 bases short, with 17 bases between. This CDR3 comprises 15 residues. The CDR3 DNA reads as TGCAGTGCTATTGTCCTTGGGACAAGTAATCAGCCCCAGCATTTT. Its protein is CSAIVLGTSNQPQHF.

V is TRBV19 and J is TRBJ2-1; no firm D call. Trimming took 3 bases from V and 8 from J, leaving 11 bases between them. Per the germline V gene, CDR1 is LNHDA and CDR2 is SQIVND (reference sequence). The CDR3 totals 13 residues. CDR3: CASSMGWADEQFF. CDR3 DNA: TGTGCCAGTAGTATGGGGTGGGCGGATGAGCAGTTCTTC.

This clonotype appeared a few times. V gene TRBV15 combines with J gene TRBJ2-3; TRBD2 aligns across 7 bases. Germline V gene data show CDR1 as LNHNV and CDR2 as YYDKDF (reference sequence). CDR3 length equals 16 residues. The ends lost 5 bases at V and 2 bases at J; junction bases unmatched: 10. The CDR3 is CATSPFPGTNTDTQYF. CDR3 DNA: TGTGCCACCAGCCCGTTCCCCGGGACTAACACAGATACGCAGTATTTT.

The chain joins TRBV10-3 to TRBJ2-5; D not certain. V shed 0 bases and J shed 5 bases, with 10 bases lying between them. CDR3 length equals 14 residues. Germline V gene data show CDR1 as ENHRY and CDR2 as SYGVKD. The CDR3, as DNA: TGTGCCATCAGTGAGTCCTTGGGCGAGGAGACCCAGTACTTC. This sequence encodes CAISESLGEETQYF.

In this sample, this clonotype turned up a few times. The V call is TRBV28, the J call TRBJ2-7; TRBD1 is a possible D gene (6 bases). V lost 4 bases to trimming and J lost 7 bases, with 23 bases between them. CDR1 and CDR2 from the germline V gene are MDHEN and SYDVKM. This CDR3 region has 16 residues. For the CDR3, the DNA is TGTGCCAGCAGTTCGGTAGGGGGTAGCACGGGTTATGAGCAGTACTTC. Translating gives CASSSVGGSTGYEQYF.